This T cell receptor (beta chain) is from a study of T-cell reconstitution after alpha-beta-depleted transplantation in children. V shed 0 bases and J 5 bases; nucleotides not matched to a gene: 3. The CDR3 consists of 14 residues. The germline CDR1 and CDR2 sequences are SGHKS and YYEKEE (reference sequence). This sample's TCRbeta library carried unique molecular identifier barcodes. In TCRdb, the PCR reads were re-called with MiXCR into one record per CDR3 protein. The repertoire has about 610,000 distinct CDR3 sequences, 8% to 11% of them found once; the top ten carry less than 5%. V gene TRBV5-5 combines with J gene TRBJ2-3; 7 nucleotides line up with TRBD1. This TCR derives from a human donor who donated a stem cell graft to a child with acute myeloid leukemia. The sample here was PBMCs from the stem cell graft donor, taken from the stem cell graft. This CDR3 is CASSLGQGIDTQYF. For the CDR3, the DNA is TGTGCCAGCAGCTTGGGACAGGGAATAGATACGCAGTATTTT.